This TCR beta chain emerged from a study of CD8 T cells in ankylosing spondylitis. Study-level results: Reports say disease-linked clones showed up significantly more in matched ankylosing spondylitis synovial fluid. Researchers report that disease-linked clones proved CD8+ and relatively rare in peripheral blood. Previously reported in reactive arthritis synovial fluid and blood were some of the motif variants. Within ankylosing spondylitis blood, a TCR beta motif made up of eight highly homologous variants appeared to be characteristic.

This clonotype occurred a few times. Its antigen is still unknown. J was trimmed by 0 bases and V by 5 bases; bases with no gene match: 15. Germline V gene sequence: CDR1 SGHTA, CDR2 FQGTGA. This CDR3 region has 19 residues. Quantitative 5'-RACE with molecular barcodes generated TCR beta libraries. Each CDR3 protein gets one entry after TCRdb re-called the 5' RACE reads with MiXCR. In the table there are more than 600,000 distinct CDR3 sequences, about 20% of which are singletons. The sequence derives from a male donor with ankylosing spondylitis. The sequenced material came from blood, either unsorted or a sorted T cell fraction (not recorded which). The chain employs TRBV7-3 and TRBJ2-3; 9 bases fit TRBD2. This chain's CDR3 is CASSPRLESGRFSTDTQYF. The CDR3 coding sequence is TGTGCCAGCAGCCCCCGACTTGAGAGCGGGAGGTTTAGCACAGATACGCAGTATTTT.